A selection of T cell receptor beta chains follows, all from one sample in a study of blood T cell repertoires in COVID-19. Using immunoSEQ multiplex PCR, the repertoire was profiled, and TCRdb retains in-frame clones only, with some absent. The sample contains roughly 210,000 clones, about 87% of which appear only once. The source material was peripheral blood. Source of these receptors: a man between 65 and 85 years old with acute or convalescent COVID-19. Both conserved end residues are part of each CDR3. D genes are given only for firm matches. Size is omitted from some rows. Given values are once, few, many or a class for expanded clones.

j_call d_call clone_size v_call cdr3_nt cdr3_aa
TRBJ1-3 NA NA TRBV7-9 TGTGCCAGCAGCTTAAGGTCGCGCTACCGACTCAACTCTGGAAACACCATATATTTT CASSLRSRYRLNSGNTIYF
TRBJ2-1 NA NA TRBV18 TGTGCCAGCTCACCACAACTAGGGGGAGCACATTACAATGAGCAGTTCTTC CASSPQLGGAHYNEQFF
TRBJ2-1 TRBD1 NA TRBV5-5 TGTGCCAGCAGCTTTGGGAGAGCACAGGGGTTAACCAATGAGCAGTTCTTC CASSFGRAQGLTNEQFF
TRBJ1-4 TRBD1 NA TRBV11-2 TGTGCCAGCAGAAAGCAGGGACAGCCTAATGAAAAACTGTTTTTT CASRKQGQPNEKLFF
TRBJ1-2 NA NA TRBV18 TGTGCCAGCTCACCACCGCCAGGGATGTATGGCTACACCTTC CASSPPPGMYGYTF
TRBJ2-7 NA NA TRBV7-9 TGTGCCAGCAGCCCCATGACAGGCCCCTACGAGCAGTACTTC CASSPMTGPYEQYF
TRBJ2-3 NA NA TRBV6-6 TGTGCCAGCAGTTATAACCGCGGGACAGATACGCAGTATTTT CASSYNRGTDTQYF
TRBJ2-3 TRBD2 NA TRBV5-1 TGCGCCAGCAGCTTCCCCACTGATTTAGCGGGGAACACAGATACGCAGTATTTT CASSFPTDLAGNTDTQYF
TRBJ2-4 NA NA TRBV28 TGTGCCAGCAGTAGGAGGAAGACCCAGAACATTCAGTACTTC CASSRRKTQNIQYF
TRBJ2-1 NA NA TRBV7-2 TGTGCCAGCAGCTTAGCAGCCGTGGGGGCCACCTACAATGAGCAGTTCTTC CASSLAAVGATYNEQFF
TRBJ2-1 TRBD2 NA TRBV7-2 TGTGCCAGCAGCTTAGCCCTAGCGGGAGGGCGGGATGAGCAGTTCTTC CASSLALAGGRDEQFF
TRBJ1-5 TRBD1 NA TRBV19 TGTGCCAGTAGTATAAGGGACAGGGGGTTATTTAGCAATCAGCCCCAGCATTTT CASSIRDRGLFSNQPQHF
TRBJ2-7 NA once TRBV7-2 TGTGCCAGCAGCTTAGCTTCAGGGATTACCTACGAGCAGTACTTC CASSLASGITYEQYF
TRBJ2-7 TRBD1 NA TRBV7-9 TGTGCCAGCAGCTTAGCCGGGACAGACTACGAGCAGTACTTC CASSLAGTDYEQYF
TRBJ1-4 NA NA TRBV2 TGTGCCACCTACAGGGCAACTAATGAAAAACTGTTTTTT CATYRATNEKLFF
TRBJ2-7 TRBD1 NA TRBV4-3 TGCGCCAGCAGCCAAGACTCACCGCGGACAGGCAACGAGCAGTACTTC CASSQDSPRTGNEQYF
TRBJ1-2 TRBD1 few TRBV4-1 TGCGCCAGCAGATTAACGGGACAGGGTTTAGATGGCTACACCTTC CASRLTGQGLDGYTF
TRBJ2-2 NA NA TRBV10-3 TGTGCCATCAGTCTGGGAGTGAACACCGGGGAGCTGTTTTTT CAISLGVNTGELFF
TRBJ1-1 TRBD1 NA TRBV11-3 TGTGCCAGCAGCTCGACAGGGGGCGCGGGGGTGAACACTGAAGCTTTCTTT CASSSTGGAGVNTEAFF
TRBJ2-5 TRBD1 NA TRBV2 TGTGCCAGCAGCGGGACAGGGGGGTTGGAGACCCAGTACTTC CASSGTGGLETQYF
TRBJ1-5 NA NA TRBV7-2 TGTGCCAGCACCCCAAGGGGTCAGCCCCAGCATTTT CASTPRGQPQHF
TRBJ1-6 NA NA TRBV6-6 TGTGCCAGCAGGGAGCTGGAGGAGCGGGGTTCACCCCTCCACTTT CASRELEERGSPLHF
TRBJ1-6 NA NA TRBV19 TGTGCCAGTACCCATAAGGGGCAACGGTCACCCCTCCACTTT CASTHKGQRSPLHF
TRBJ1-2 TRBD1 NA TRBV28 TGTGCCAGCAGGCAGCGACAGGACAGGGGCTACACCTTC CASRQRQDRGYTF